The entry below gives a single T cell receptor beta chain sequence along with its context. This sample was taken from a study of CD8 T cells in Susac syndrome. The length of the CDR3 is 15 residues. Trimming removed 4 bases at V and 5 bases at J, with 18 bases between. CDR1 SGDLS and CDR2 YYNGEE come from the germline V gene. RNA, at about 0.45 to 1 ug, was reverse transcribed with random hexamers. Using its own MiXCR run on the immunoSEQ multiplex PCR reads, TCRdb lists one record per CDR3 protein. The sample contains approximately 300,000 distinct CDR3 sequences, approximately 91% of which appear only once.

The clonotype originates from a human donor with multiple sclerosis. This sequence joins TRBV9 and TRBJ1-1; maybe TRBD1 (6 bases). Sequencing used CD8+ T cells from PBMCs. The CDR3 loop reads CASSPLLGAKTEAFF. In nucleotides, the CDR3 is TGTGCCAGCAGCCCCCTGTTGGGGGCGAAGACTGAAGCTTTCTTT.